Below, one T cell receptor (beta chain) is given with its context. Its antigen is as yet unknown. Sorting was done in triplicate for each CD8+ T cell subset (300,000 cells each). The germline V gene encodes CDR1 LNHDA and CDR2 SQIVND (reference sequence). CDR3 length equals 13 residues. Each TRB cDNA library was prepared by 5' RACE (with UMI labels). TCRdb reworked the 5' RACE reads into one entry per CDR3 protein, no DNA. This sample's table has 150,000 or so distinct CDR3 sequences. This sample was taken from a study of CXCR3-negative and CXCR3-positive naive CD8 T cells. Study observations and caveats: CXCR3-negative naive cells had less hydrophobic TRB CDR3s than did CXCR3-positive naive cells.

The specimen was naive CXCR3+ CD8+ T cells from blood. Subset noted: CD45RO-CCR7+CD27+CD95- naive CD8+ T cells expressing CXCR3 (TNR3+). The sequence was obtained from a human donor in good health. Some clones in this sample may be carry-over from other donors' samples. The chain uses TRBV19 and TRBJ2-7. Here the CDR3 reads CASSIVQDYEQYF.